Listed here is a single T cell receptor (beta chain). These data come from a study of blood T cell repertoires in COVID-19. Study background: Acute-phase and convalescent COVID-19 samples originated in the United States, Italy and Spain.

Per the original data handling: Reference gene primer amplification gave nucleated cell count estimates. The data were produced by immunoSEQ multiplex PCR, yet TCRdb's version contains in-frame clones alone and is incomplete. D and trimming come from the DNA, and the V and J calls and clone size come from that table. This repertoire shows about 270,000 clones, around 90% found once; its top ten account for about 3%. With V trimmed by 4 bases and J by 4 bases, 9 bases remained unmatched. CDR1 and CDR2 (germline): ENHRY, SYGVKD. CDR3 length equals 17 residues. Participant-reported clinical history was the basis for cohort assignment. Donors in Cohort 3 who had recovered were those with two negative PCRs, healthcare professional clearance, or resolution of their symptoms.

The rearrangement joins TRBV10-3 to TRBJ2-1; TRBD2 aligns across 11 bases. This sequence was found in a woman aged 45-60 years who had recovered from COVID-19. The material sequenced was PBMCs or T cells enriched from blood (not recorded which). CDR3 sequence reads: CAISAGSTSGTYNEQFF. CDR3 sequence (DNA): TGTGCCATCAGTGCGGGGTCGACTAGCGGGACGTACAATGAGCAGTTCTTC.